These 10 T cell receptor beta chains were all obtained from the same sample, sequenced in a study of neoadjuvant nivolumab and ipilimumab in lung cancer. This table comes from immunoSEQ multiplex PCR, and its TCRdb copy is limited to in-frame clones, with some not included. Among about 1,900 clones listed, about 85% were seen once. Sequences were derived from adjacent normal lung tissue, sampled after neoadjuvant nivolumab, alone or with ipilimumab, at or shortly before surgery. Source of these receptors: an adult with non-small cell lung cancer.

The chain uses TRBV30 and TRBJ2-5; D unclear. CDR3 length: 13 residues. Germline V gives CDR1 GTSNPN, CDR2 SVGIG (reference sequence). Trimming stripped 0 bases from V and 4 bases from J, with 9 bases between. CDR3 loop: CAWSVRIRETQYF. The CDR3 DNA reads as TGTGCCTGGAGTGTACGGATACGAGAGACCCAGTACTTC.

Here the CDR3 DNA reads TGTGCCAGCAGCCAAGAAGTAGCGGTCACTTACGAGCAGTACTTC. Translation gives CASSQEVAVTYEQYF. The chain couples TRBV4-2 to TRBJ2-7; a possible D gene is TRBD2 (6 bases). Germline V lookup: CDR1 LGHNA, CDR2 YNFKEQ. The CDR3 totals 15 residues. The V and J ends lost 0 bases and 4 bases respectively, with 13 bases between them.

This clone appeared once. The CDR3 DNA reads as TGTGCCACCAGCAGAGATCGCCTCGGGACAGGGGTTGCAGATACGCAGTATTTT. Protein product: CATSRDRLGTGVADTQYF. The genes are TRBV15 and TRBJ2-3, with TRBD1 matching 10 bases. Germline V gene sequence: CDR1 LNHNV, CDR2 YYDKDF (reference sequence). The V and J ends lost 0 bases and 4 bases, in that order; junction bases with no gene match: 10. The CDR3 totals 18 residues.

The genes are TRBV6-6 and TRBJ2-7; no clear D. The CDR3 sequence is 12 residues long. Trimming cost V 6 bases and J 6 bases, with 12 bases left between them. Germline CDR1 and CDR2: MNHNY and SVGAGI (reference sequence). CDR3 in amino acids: CASSPDPLEQYF. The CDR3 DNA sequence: TGTGCCAGCAGCCCCGATCCCCTCGAGCAGTACTTC.

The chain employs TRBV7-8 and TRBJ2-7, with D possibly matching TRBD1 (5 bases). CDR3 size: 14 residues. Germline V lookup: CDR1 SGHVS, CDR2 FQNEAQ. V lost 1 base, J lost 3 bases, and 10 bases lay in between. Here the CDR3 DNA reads TGTGCCAGCAGCTTAGACAGGTCTATCTACGAGCAGTACTTC. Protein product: CASSLDRSIYEQYF.

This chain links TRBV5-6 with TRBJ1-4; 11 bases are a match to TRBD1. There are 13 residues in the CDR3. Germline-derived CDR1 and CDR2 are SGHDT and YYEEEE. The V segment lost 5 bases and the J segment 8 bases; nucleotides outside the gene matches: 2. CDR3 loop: CASRGQGVEKLFF. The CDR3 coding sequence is TGTGCCAGCAGGGGACAGGGGGTAGAAAAACTGTTTTTT.

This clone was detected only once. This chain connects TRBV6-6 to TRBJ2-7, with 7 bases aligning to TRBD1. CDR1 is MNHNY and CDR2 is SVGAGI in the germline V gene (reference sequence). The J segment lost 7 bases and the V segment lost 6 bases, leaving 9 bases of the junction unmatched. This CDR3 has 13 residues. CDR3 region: CASSPGTAHEQYF. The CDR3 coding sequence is TGTGCCAGCAGCCCCGGGACAGCACATGAGCAGTACTTC.

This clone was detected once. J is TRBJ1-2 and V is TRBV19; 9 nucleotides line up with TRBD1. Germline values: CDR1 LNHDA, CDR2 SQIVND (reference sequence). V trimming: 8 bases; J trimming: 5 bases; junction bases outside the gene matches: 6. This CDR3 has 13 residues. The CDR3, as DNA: TGTGCCAGTGCCAAACAGGGGGCATATGGCTACACCTTC. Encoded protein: CASAKQGAYGYTF.

CDR3 sequence: CAISATSGRSYEQYF. Written as DNA, the CDR3 is TGTGCCATCAGTGCTACTAGCGGGAGGTCCTACGAGCAGTACTTC. This rearrangement joins TRBV10-3 to TRBJ2-7; 12 nucleotides align to TRBD2. The junction had 2 bases not matched to a gene; V was cut back by 4 bases and J by 1 base. Germline V gene data show CDR1 as ENHRY and CDR2 as SYGVKD. The CDR3 has 15 amino acids.

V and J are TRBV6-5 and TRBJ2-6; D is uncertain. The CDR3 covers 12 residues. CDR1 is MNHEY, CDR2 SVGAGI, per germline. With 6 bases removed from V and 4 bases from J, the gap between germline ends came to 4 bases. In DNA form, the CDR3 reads TGTGCCAGCAGGAAAGGGGCCAACGTCCTGACTTTC. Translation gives CASRKGANVLTF.